The clone carrying this T cell receptor (beta chain) has just a few counts. What it binds is not known. The sample comes from a study of metastatic and nonmetastatic thyroid tumors. Study-level background: Repertoires from malignant and benign thyroid patients were compared across blood and tumor or nodule tissue.

Findings of the study overall: Significantly greater TCR beta diversity was reportedly found in malignant thyroid tumors than in benign nodules (in blood and tumor).

No treatment of any kind had been given to any patient before thyroid surgery. Trimming cost V 4 bases and J 1 base, with 13 bases left between them. The CDR3 has 15 residues. Germline V gene sequence: CDR1 MNHEY, CDR2 SVGAGI. Methods used by the authors: A papillary thyroid cancer distant-metastasis classifier was built from CDR3 differences across clinicopathological groups. TCRdb re-called clones from the PCR reads using MiXCR. The V and J calls were determined by TCRdb, not by the authors. This table holds roughly 14,000 clones, 32% found once. This sequence originates from a female donor with papillary thyroid cancer or a benign thyroid nodule (not recorded which). Some clones in this sample may be carry-over from other donors' samples. The chain couples TRBV6-5 to TRBJ1-1, with D possibly matching TRBD1 (5 bases). Sequencing input: tumor tissue. CDR3 amino acids: CASSFGGTPNTEAFF. CDR3 nucleotides: TGTGCCAGCAGTTTTGGTGGGACCCCGAACACTGAAGCTTTCTTT.